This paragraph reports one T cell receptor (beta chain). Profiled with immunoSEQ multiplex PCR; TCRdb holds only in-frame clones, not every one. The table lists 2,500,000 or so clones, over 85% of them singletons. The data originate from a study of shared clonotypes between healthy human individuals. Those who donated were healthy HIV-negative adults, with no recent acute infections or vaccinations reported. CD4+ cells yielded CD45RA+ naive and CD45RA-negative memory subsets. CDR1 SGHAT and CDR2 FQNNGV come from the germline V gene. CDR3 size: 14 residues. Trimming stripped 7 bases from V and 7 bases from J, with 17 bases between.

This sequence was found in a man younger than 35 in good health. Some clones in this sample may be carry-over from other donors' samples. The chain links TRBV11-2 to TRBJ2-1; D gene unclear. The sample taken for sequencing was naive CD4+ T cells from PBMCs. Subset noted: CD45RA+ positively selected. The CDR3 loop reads CASKRQERWNEQFF. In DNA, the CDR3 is TGTGCCAGCAAAAGACAAGAGAGGTGGAATGAGCAGTTCTTC.